This T cell receptor (beta chain) came from a study of T-cell reconstitution after alpha-beta-depleted transplantation in children. Study-level points and caveats: When one year had passed after transplant, most T-cell counts and diversity came from newly produced T cells. The study traced high day-60 TCRbeta diversity in some patients to surviving recipient T cells and thymic progenitors. By about two months after transplant, alpha-beta T cells reportedly arose from several hundred graft clones that had expanded.

Unique molecular identifiers were incorporated into the prepared TCRbeta library. TCRdb used MiXCR to reprocess the PCR reads, holding one entry per CDR3 protein. The repertoire holds more than 85,000 distinct CDR3 sequences, 4.5% to 7.5% seen once, with about 6% in the top ten. V was cut by 1 base and J by 3 bases, with 6 bases left in between. The germline V gene has CDR1 KGHSH and CDR2 LQKENI. CDR3 length equals 14 residues. In regard to this clonotype: Its target is unknown.

The clonotype comes from a female patient aged 2 to 10 who had a stem cell transplant for Fanconi anemia, so the T cells may come from the graft donor. The specimen was PBMCs, mostly from graft donor cells, collected 60 days after TCRalphabeta/CD19-depleted stem cell transplant. V usage is TRBV18 and J usage is TRBJ1-4; D possibly corresponds to TRBD1 (5 bases). Here the CDR3 reads CASSPRGANEKLFF. DNA of the CDR3: TGTGCCAGCTCACCACGGGGGGCTAATGAAAAACTGTTTTTT.